The 21 T cell receptor beta chains reported below all come from one sample, sequenced in a study of T cell responses to AZD1222 COVID-19 vaccine. Sequencing was performed with immunoSEQ multiplex PCR; in TCRdb, only in-frame clones are kept and a portion is missing. This table has some 150,000 clones, about 93% appearing once. Sample: peripheral blood, taken on day 0 of AZD1222 vaccination. These receptor sequences come from an adult in good health.

The gene calls are TRBV12-3 or TRBV12-4 and TRBJ1-2, with TRBD1 identical over 7 bases. This CDR3 spans 13 amino acids. V shed 2 bases, J shed 6 bases, and the junction held 3 bases outside the gene matches. The CDR3 sequence is CASSLRQGDGYTF. The DNA for the CDR3 is TGTGCCAGCAGTTTAAGACAGGGAGATGGCTACACCTTC.

This chain uses TRBV28 with TRBJ2-7; D is unclear. With 3 bases removed from V and 1 base from J, the gap between germline ends came to 7 bases. The CDR3 sequence is 13 residues long. Germline V gene data show CDR1 as MDHEN and CDR2 as SYDVKM. The CDR3 sequence: CASSFIGSYEQYF. The CDR3 coding sequence is TGTGCCAGCAGTTTTATCGGGTCCTACGAGCAGTACTTC.

The chain employs TRBV6-5 and TRBJ2-3, with 7 bases aligning to TRBD1. CDR1 is MNHEY, CDR2 SVGAGI, per germline. The J segment lost 3 bases and the V segment lost 2 bases, leaving 8 bases of the junction unmatched. The CDR3 covers 16 residues. Here the CDR3 DNA reads TGTGCCAGCAGTTACGAGGGGGCGCGTCGTACAGATACGCAGTATTTT. It translates to CASSYEGARRTDTQYF.

This chain links TRBV19 with TRBJ1-4; TRBD1 is a possible D gene (5 bases). CDR1 LNHDA and CDR2 SQIVND come from the germline V gene (reference sequence). Deletions cut 7 bases from V and 4 bases from J, with 13 bases between. The CDR3 is 14 residues long. The CDR3 protein is CASTLGGDNEKLFF. CDR3 nucleotides: TGTGCCAGTACCCTCGGGGGTGATAATGAAAAACTGTTTTTT. Looking up the rest from reference TRBV19 and TRBJ1-4 gives the full variable domain: DGGITQSPKYLFRKEGQNVTLSCEQNLNHDAMYWYRQDPGQGLRLIYYSQIVNDFQKGDIAEGYSVSREKKESFPLTVTSAQKNPTAFYLCASTLGGDNEKLFFGSGTQLSVL.

The chain joins TRBV6-2 or TRBV6-3 to TRBJ2-2; D possibly uses TRBD1 or TRBD2 (5 bases each). CDR1 is MNHEY and CDR2 is SVGEGT in the germline V gene. The V and J ends lost 5 bases and 5 bases respectively, with 15 bases between them. The CDR3 contains 15 residues. For the CDR3, the DNA is TGTGCCAGCAGTATTGGGGGTTACCGGACCGGGGAGCTGTTTTTT. Protein product: CASSIGGYRTGELFF.

This clone was observed a single time. This chain uses TRBV3-1 (or the pseudogene TRBV3-2) with TRBJ1-4; TRBD1 agrees at 9 bases. The germline CDR1 and CDR2 sequences are LGHDT and YNNKEL (reference sequence). V dropped 4 bases and J dropped 7; count of bases not matched to a gene: 4. This CDR3 comprises 14 residues. The CDR3 loop is CASSLGQGSEKLFF. The CDR3 nucleotides are TGTGCCAGCAGCCTGGGACAGGGTAGTGAAAAACTGTTTTTT.

The chain has TRBV6-6 and TRBJ2-7, with unresolved D. V lost 7 bases to trimming and J lost 3 bases, with 10 bases between them. Germline loops: CDR1 MNHNY, CDR2 SVGAGI (reference sequence). The CDR3 covers 12 residues. The CDR3 DNA is TGTGCCAGCACCCAGAGTTACTACGAGCAGTACTTC. Its translation is CASTQSYYEQYF.

This chain joins TRBV7-2 and TRBJ1-4; unclear D gene. Trimming pared 2 bases from V and 8 bases from J, leaving 6 bases between. Germline V gene data show CDR1 as SGHTA and CDR2 as FQGNSA. The CDR3 has 12 amino acids. In DNA form, the CDR3 reads TGTGCCAGCAGCTTAATGGGGGAAAAACTGTTTTTT. This gives the protein CASSLMGEKLFF.

The chain employs TRBV29-1 and TRBJ1-2; no reliable D call. The V gene's germline CDR1 is SQVTM and CDR2 ANQGSEA. There are 11 residues in the CDR3. V was trimmed by 3 bases and J by 4 bases, leaving 6 bases between them. The CDR3 DNA reads TGCAGCGTTGAGGGCAGCTATGGCTACACCTTC. Translated: CSVEGSYGYTF.

The chain recombines TRBV7-2 with TRBJ2-1, with 12 bases fitting TRBD2. Looked up from germline, CDR1 is SGHTA and CDR2 is FQGNSA. The CDR3 covers 16 residues. V shed 5 bases, J shed 9 bases, and the junction held 11 bases outside the gene matches. The CDR3 region has the DNA TGTGCCAGCAGCCTCGGTAGACTAGCGGGAGTGGGTGAGCAGTTCTTC. Its protein is CASSLGRLAGVGEQFF.

The V and J genes are TRBV12-3 or TRBV12-4 and TRBJ2-7; D is unresolved. Trimming removed 1 base from V and 6 bases from J, with 10 bases in between. The CDR3 extends over 13 amino acids. DNA of the CDR3: TGTGCCAGCAGTTTAGAGGAGCCCCCCGAGCAGTACTTC. This translates into CASSLEEPPEQYF.

The rearrangement joins TRBV7-2 to TRBJ1-1; 8 bases agree with TRBD1. Germline CDR1 SGHTA, CDR2 FQGNSA. This CDR3 has 15 amino acids. V dropped 1 base and J dropped 5; count of bases not matched to a gene: 6. The CDR3 sequence: CASSLDGTGETEAFF. The CDR3 DNA sequence: TGTGCCAGCAGCTTAGACGGGACAGGAGAAACTGAAGCTTTCTTT.

The gene calls are TRBV27 and TRBJ2-1; D is perhaps TRBD2 (6 bases). Germline V lookup: CDR1 MNHEY, CDR2 SMNVEV (reference sequence). This CDR3 has 16 amino acids. The V gene lost 2 bases and the J gene lost 7 bases, with 18 bases spanning the gap. CDR3 sequence: CASSLPGTGGRNEQFF. The CDR3 DNA reads as TGTGCCAGCAGTTTACCCGGGACCGGGGGAAGGAATGAGCAGTTCTTC.

V and J are TRBV6-5 and TRBJ1-6; unclear D gene. V was shortened by 0 bases and J by 10 bases, with 7 bases between the two germline ends. This CDR3 is 13 amino acids long. Germline V gene sequence: CDR1 MNHEY, CDR2 SVGAGI. The CDR3 region has the DNA TGTGCCAGCAGTTACTCGAACAGATCACCCCTCCACTTT. Amino acids: CASSYSNRSPLHF.

The count of this clone is one. The gene calls are TRBV18 and TRBJ2-7; unclear D gene. The ends were cut back, 3 bases at V and 5 bases at J, with 11 bases in the middle. Germline lookup yields CDR1 KGHSH and CDR2 LQKENI. There are 13 residues in the CDR3. The CDR3 DNA reads TGTGCCAGCTCACCGGCCAGGTCCCACGAGCAGTACTTC. Translating gives CASSPARSHEQYF.

About this clone: The germline gene is not matched at one end of the junction; a read error may be the cause. This chain joins TRBV7-7 and TRBJ1-1; no clear D. The CDR3 contains 13 residues. Germline CDR1 and CDR2: SSHAT and FNYEAQ (reference sequence). CDR3 DNA sequence: TGTGCTAGCAGCTCCGGACTGAACACTGAAGCTTTCTTT. Protein sequence: CASSSGLNTEAFF.

This clone was seen just once. The chain carries TRBV14 and TRBJ2-7; tentatively, D is TRBD1 or TRBD2 (5 bases each). Germline lookup yields CDR1 SGHDN and CDR2 FVKESK. This CDR3 comprises 14 residues. Trimming removed 4 bases from V and 2 bases from J, with 12 bases in between. The CDR3 protein is CASSLNLGPYEQYF. The CDR3 coding sequence is TGTGCCAGCAGCCTGAATTTGGGACCCTACGAGCAGTACTTC.

This chain joins TRBV28 and TRBJ1-5; a possible D gene is TRBD1 (5 bases). Germline V lookup: CDR1 MDHEN, CDR2 SYDVKM. The CDR3 length is 15 residues. Trimming removed 2 bases at V and 1 base at J, with 9 bases between. DNA for the CDR3: TGTGCCAGCAGTTTAATGGCAGGGAGCAATCAGCCCCAGCATTTT. This codes for CASSLMAGSNQPQHF.

The V and J genes are TRBV3-1 (or the pseudogene TRBV3-2) and TRBJ2-7, with D possibly matching TRBD2 (6 bases). The germline CDR1 and CDR2 sequences are LGHDT and YNNKEL (reference sequence). V shed 4 bases and J shed 0 bases, with 10 bases lying between them. CDR3 length: 14 residues. The CDR3, as DNA: TGTGCCAGCAGCCCTGGACTATACTCCTACGAGCAGTACTTC. This gives the protein CASSPGLYSYEQYF.

The CDR3 DNA reads as TGCGCCAGCAGTTCTAGGGACAGGGGGAACACTGAAGCTTTCTTT. This translates into CASSSRDRGNTEAFF. The chain has TRBV10-2 and TRBJ1-1; 10 bases line up with TRBD1. This CDR3 is built from 15 residues. The germline V gene has CDR1 WSHSY and CDR2 SAAADI. J gave up 1 base and V 5 bases, and 4 bases lay outside the gene matches.

The rearrangement links TRBV14 to TRBJ2-1; 8 nucleotides match TRBD2. Trimming cost V 0 bases and J 3 bases; bases outside gene matches: 7. This CDR3 spans 17 amino acids. From germline, CDR1 is SGHDN and CDR2 FVKESK. Here the CDR3 DNA reads TGTGCCAGCAGCCAAGACCCTAGCGGGTGGGGCTACAATGAGCAGTTCTTC. This encodes CASSQDPSGWGYNEQFF. Full variable domain (outside the CDR3, taken from reference TRBV14 and TRBJ2-1): EAGVTQFPSHSVIEKGQTVTLRCDPISGHDNLYWYRRVMGKEIKFLLHFVKESKQDESGMPNNRFLAERTGGTYSTLKVQPAELEDSGVYFCASSQDPSGWGYNEQFFGPGTRLTVL.